One and the same sample provided the 20 T cell receptor beta chains below, sequenced in a study of blood T cells in healthy people across ages. Primed by a sample-barcoded 5' primer and a J-beta primer mix, a second PCR proceeded for 7 to 11 cycles. TCRdb ran MiXCR on the 5' RACE reads and lists one entry per CDR3 protein. The data hold hundreds of thousands of distinct CDR3 sequences, with 40% to 65% observed a single time. Material for sequencing was blood. These receptors came from a woman over 75 in good health.

This chain joins TRBV6-2 or TRBV6-3 and TRBJ2-7; a possible D gene is TRBD2 (6 bases). The CDR3 sequence is 13 residues long. The germline V gene has CDR1 MNHEY and CDR2 SVGEGT. Trimming stripped 5 bases from V and 9 bases from J, with 17 bases between. This CDR3 is CASSDGTLFGQYF. In DNA form, the CDR3 reads TGTGCCAGCAGTGACGGGACTCTTTTTGGGCAGTACTTC.

This clonotype was picked up one time. The J gene is TRBJ2-1, the V gene TRBV11-1, with D possibly being TRBD2 (5 bases). This CDR3 spans 17 amino acids. V gave up 8 bases and J gave up 6 bases, with 26 bases separating them. Germline V CDR1 and CDR2: SGHAT, FQDESV (reference sequence). This chain's CDR3 is CASSLLGVSLVGNEQFF. The CDR3 region has the DNA TGTGCCAGCTCCCTTCTCGGGGTCAGTTTAGTAGGCAATGAGCAGTTCTTC.

This clonotype was seen at least ten times. This sequence joins TRBV5-1 and TRBJ2-1; no firm D call. Looked up from germline, CDR1 is SGHRS and CDR2 is YFSETQ. V lost 0 bases, J lost 10 bases, and 11 bases lay in between. The CDR3 extends over 13 amino acids. The CDR3 bases are TGCGCCAGCAGCTTGGCCCAAACCGGGGAGCAGTTCTTC. This encodes CASSLAQTGEQFF.

This chain links TRBV27 with TRBJ1-6; D gene ambiguous. This CDR3 comprises 14 residues. Germline V gene data show CDR1 as MNHEY and CDR2 as SMNVEV (reference sequence). V shed 4 bases and J shed 5 bases, with 9 bases lying between them. The chain's CDR3 is CASSYGLDNSPLHF. The DNA for the CDR3 is TGTGCCAGCAGTTACGGGCTAGATAATTCACCCCTCCACTTT.

This clonotype was found many times. This rearrangement joins TRBV12-3 or TRBV12-4 to TRBJ2-5; no clear D gene. CDR3 length: 14 residues. V gave up 2 bases and J gave up 2 bases, with 9 bases separating them. The DNA of the CDR3 is TGTGCCAGCAGTTTATCGCCTATACAAGAGACCCAGTACTTC. Translating it yields CASSLSPIQETQYF.

V is TRBV4-2 and J is TRBJ1-1, with D perhaps TRBD1 (6 bases). Germline V CDR1 and CDR2: LGHNA, YNFKEQ. The CDR3 sequence is 13 residues long. Trimming shortened V by 6 bases and J by 4 bases, and 12 bases separated the two germline ends. The CDR3 region is CASRKGDFTEAFF. Here the CDR3 DNA reads TGTGCCAGCAGGAAGGGGGACTTCACTGAAGCTTTCTTT.

The gene calls are TRBV6-2 or TRBV6-3 and TRBJ2-7; 8 bases match TRBD2. CDR1 is MNHEY and CDR2 is SVGEGT in the germline V gene. V shed 5 bases, J shed 1 base, and the junction held 10 bases outside the gene matches. The CDR3 spans 16 residues. The CDR3 DNA is TGTGCCAGCAGTCATCCCGGGGGGGGGACGTCCTACGAGCAGTACTTC. Translated, it gives CASSHPGGGTSYEQYF.

The rearrangement uses TRBV12-3 or TRBV12-4 and TRBJ2-3, with D possibly being TRBD1 (5 bases). The CDR3 runs 13 residues. V was shortened by 5 bases and J by 3 bases, with 9 bases between the two germline ends. The chain's CDR3 is CASSTHRTDTQYF. The CDR3 nucleotides are TGTGCCAGCAGTACTCACAGGACAGATACGCAGTATTTT.

This clonotype has only a few counts. The genes are TRBV25-1 and TRBJ2-7, with a tentative D call TRBD2 (6 bases). CDR3 size: 16 residues. Trimming left V 5 bases short and J 5 bases short, with 22 bases between. Germline V gene lookup returns CDR1 MGHDK and CDR2 SYGVNS. CDR3: CASSPLPVGSNHEQYF. The CDR3, as DNA: TGTGCCAGCAGTCCCCTTCCCGTCGGGAGTAACCACGAGCAGTACTTC.

CDR3: CASSRTDSSNYGYTF. CDR3 coding DNA: TGTGCCAGCAGTCGAACGGACAGTTCTAACTATGGCTACACCTTC. The J gene is TRBJ1-2, the V gene TRBV12-3 or TRBV12-4; possibly TRBD1 for D (6 bases). The length of the CDR3 is 15 residues. Trimming took off 5 bases at V and 0 bases at J, with 13 bases between the two ends.

Points on this clonotype: This may arise from a read error, as a much more abundant clone is one base away. V usage is TRBV28 and J usage is TRBJ2-7; D not certain. Trimming removed 5 bases at V and 2 bases at J, with 19 bases between. Germline loops: CDR1 MDHEN, CDR2 SYDVKM. The CDR3 spans 16 residues. The chain's CDR3 is CASSRHRSVMAYEQYF. As DNA, the CDR3 is TGTGCCAGCAGTCGTCACCGGAGCGTTATGGCCTACGAGCAGTACTTC. Filled out from reference TRBV28 and TRBJ2-7, the complete variable domain reads DVKVTQSSRYLVKRTGEKVFLECVQDMDHENMFWYRQDPGLGLRLIYFSYDVKMKEKGDIPEGYSVSREKKERFSLILESASTNQTSMYLCASSRHRSVMAYEQYFGPGTRLTVT.

In its sample, this clonotype was seen a few times. This chain joins TRBV3-1 and TRBJ2-2, with 8 bases matching TRBD1. This CDR3 has 15 amino acids. Germline V gene sequence: CDR1 LGHDT, CDR2 YNNKEL (reference sequence). The trim removed 2 bases at V and 3 bases at J, leaving 2 bases unmatched. As DNA, the CDR3 is TGTGCCAGCAGCCAACAGGGGGCTTACACCGGGGAGCTGTTTTTT. It specifies CASSQQGAYTGELFF.

This rearrangement joins TRBV29-1 to TRBJ2-7; D ambiguous. The CDR3 sequence is 14 residues long. V lost 6 bases and J 3 bases, leaving 18 bases between the germline ends. Germline values: CDR1 SQVTM, CDR2 ANQGSEA. The CDR3 nucleotides are TGCAGCGTCGTGACAACTACGGGCGTCTACGAGCAGTACTTC. Translating it yields CSVVTTTGVYEQYF.

J is TRBJ1-1 and V is TRBV4-3; 7 nucleotides match TRBD1. This CDR3 has 16 residues. V gave up 0 bases and J gave up 4 bases; unmatched junction bases: 8. CDR1 is LGHNA and CDR2 is YSLEER in the germline V gene. The CDR3 spells CASSQDLRGLFTEAFF. The CDR3, as DNA: TGCGCCAGCAGCCAAGATCTGAGGGGGCTGTTCACTGAAGCTTTCTTT.

Note on this clonotype: A much more abundant neighbour one base away suggests this may be a read error. The chain combines TRBV28 with TRBJ2-7; 8 nucleotides line up with TRBD1. Germline V gives CDR1 MDHEN, CDR2 SYDVKM. V gave up 3 bases and J gave up 2 bases; unmatched junction bases: 6. CDR3 length equals 15 residues. The CDR3 DNA reads as TGTGCCAGCAGTTTGGGACAGGACCTCACCTACGAGCAGTACTTC. As protein: CASSLGQDLTYEQYF.

CDR3 amino acids: CASSVSPDVQTQFF. CDR3 bases: TGTGCCAGCAGCGTAAGTCCGGATGTGCAGACCCAGTTCTTC. The rearrangement joins TRBV9 to TRBJ2-1; D is uncertain. Trimming took 1 base from V and 13 from J, leaving 18 bases between them. Germline CDR1 and CDR2: SGDLS and YYNGEE. The CDR3 has 14 residues. The variable domain in full, completed from reference TRBV9 and TRBJ2-1, reads DSGVTQTPKHLITATGQRVTLRCSPRSGDLSVYWYQQSLDQGLQFLIQYYNGEERAKGNILERFSAQQFPDLHSELNLSSLELGDSALYFCASSVSPDVQTQFFGPGTRLTVL.

This clonotype was detected ten times or more. The chain employs TRBV27 and TRBJ2-1, with D unresolved. The length of the CDR3 is 11 residues. Germline CDR1 reads MNHEY; CDR2 reads SMNVEV (reference sequence). V lost 7 bases to trimming and J lost 8 bases, with 9 bases between them. The CDR3 DNA sequence: TGTGCCAGCACCTACCGTTATGAGCAGTTCTTC. Encoded protein: CASTYRYEQFF.

Only one count was recorded for this clonotype. V usage is TRBV7-2 and J usage is TRBJ2-7; weak D call: TRBD1 (6 bases). The J call may not be correct, given that the DNA end is closer to TRBJ2-5. The V gene's germline CDR1 is SGHTA and CDR2 FQGNSA. The CDR3 contains 16 residues. The DNA of the CDR3 is TGTGCCAGCAGCTTAGTGCTGAGCGATGGGGGCGCGACCCAGTACTTC. This codes for CASSLVLSDGGATQYF.

This clonotype came up a few times. The rearrangement joins TRBV7-6 to TRBJ1-2; TRBD1 matches at 7 bases. The germline gives CDR1 SGHVS, CDR2 FNYEAQ. The V and J ends lost 4 bases and 3 bases, in that order; junction bases with no gene match: 8. The CDR3 covers 15 residues. The CDR3, as DNA: TGTGCCAGCAGCTCACGACCCGGACAGGACTATGGCTACACCTTC. Translation gives CASSSRPGQDYGYTF.

To note about this clonotype: This may be a read error: a much more frequent sequence differs by one nucleotide. Here the CDR3 omits its conserved ending phenylalanine or tryptophan, so a read error is the likely source. The V and J genes are TRBV5-6 and TRBJ2-1; either TRBD1 or TRBD2 may supply D (5 bases each). The length of the CDR3 is 13 residues. With 0 bases removed from V and 9 bases from J, the gap between germline ends came to 10 bases. The germline CDR1 and CDR2 sequences are SGHDT and YYEEEE. In nucleotides, the CDR3 is TGTGCCAGCAGCTTGGTGGGGGTCGGTGAGCAGTTCGTC. Translation: CASSLVGVGEQFV.